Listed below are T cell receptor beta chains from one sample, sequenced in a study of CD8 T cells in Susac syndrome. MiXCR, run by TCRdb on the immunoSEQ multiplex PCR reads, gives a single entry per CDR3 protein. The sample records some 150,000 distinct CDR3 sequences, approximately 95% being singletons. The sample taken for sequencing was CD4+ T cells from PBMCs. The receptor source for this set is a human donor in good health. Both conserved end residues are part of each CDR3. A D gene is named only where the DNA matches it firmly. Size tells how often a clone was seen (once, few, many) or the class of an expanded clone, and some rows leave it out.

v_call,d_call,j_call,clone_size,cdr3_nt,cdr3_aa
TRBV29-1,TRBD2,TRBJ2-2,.,TGCAGCGTCTCGGGACTAGCGGCAAACACCGGGGAGCTGTTTTTT,CSVSGLAANTGELFF
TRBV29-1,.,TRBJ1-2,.,TGCAGCGCTCGGACAGTTTATGGCTACACCTTC,CSARTVYGYTF
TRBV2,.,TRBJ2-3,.,TGTGCCAGCAGTAAAGGGACTGCAGATACGCAGTATTTT,CASSKGTADTQYF
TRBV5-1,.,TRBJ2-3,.,TGCGCCAGCAGCCCCAGGACGGGGTTATCGGATACGCAGTATTTT,CASSPRTGLSDTQYF
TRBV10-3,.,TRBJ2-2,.,TGTGCCATCAGGCCGGGCACCGGGGAGCTGTTTTTT,CAIRPGTGELFF
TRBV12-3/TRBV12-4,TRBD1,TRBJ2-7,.,TGTGCCAGCAGTTTTCATGGGACAGGGACCTACGAGCAGTACTTC,CASSFHGTGTYEQYF
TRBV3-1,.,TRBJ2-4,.,TGTGCCAGCAGCCAAGAAGTGGGGGGAAACATTCAGTACTTC,CASSQEVGGNIQYF
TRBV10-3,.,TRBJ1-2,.,TGTGCCATCAGTGAGTCGTCGGTACCGTATGGCTACACCTTC,CAISESSVPYGYTF
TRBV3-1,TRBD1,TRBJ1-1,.,TGTGCCAGCAGCTTCCGGGACAGGGGTACTGAAGCTTTCTTT,CASSFRDRGTEAFF
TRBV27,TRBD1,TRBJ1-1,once,TGTGCCAGCATCCGACAGGGGGGAACTGAAGCTTTCTTT,CASIRQGGTEAFF
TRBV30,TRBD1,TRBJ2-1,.,TGTGCCTGGACCGGGACAGGGTTCTACAATGAGCAGTTCTTC,CAWTGTGFYNEQFF